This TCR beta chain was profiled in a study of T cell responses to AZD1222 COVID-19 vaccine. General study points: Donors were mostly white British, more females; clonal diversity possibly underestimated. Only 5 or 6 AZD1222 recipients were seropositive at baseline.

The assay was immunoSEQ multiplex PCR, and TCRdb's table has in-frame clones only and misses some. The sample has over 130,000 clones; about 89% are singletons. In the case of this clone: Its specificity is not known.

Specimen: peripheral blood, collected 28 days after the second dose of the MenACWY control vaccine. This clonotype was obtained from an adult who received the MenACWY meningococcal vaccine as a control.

The CDR3 sequence: CASSLLAGEVLETQYF. In nucleotides, the CDR3 is TGTGCCAGCAGCCTATTAGCGGGGGAGGTCCTCGAGACCCAGTACTTC. V gene TRBV3-1 (or the pseudogene TRBV3-2) combines with J gene TRBJ2-5, with 9 bases lining up with TRBD2. This CDR3 is 16 amino acids long. The V gene end was trimmed by 4 bases and the J gene end by 5 bases; junction bases not matched to a gene: 11. Germline V gene data show CDR1 as LGHDT and CDR2 as YNNKEL (reference sequence).